A single sample gave rise to the 2 T cell receptor beta chains below, sequenced in a study of T-cell reconstitution after alpha-beta-depleted transplantation in children. For TCRbeta, the library was prepared with unique molecular identifiers. TCRdb reprocessed the PCR reads via MiXCR and lists one record per CDR3 protein. The repertoire holds around 4,200 distinct CDR3 sequences, over 10% seen once, with roughly 31% in the top ten. Sample: PBMCs, mostly from graft donor cells, taken 60 days after TCRalphabeta/CD19-depleted stem cell transplant. These receptors originate from a male patient between 2 and 10 years old who had a stem cell transplant for acute lymphoblastic leukemia, so the T cells may come from the graft donor.

The V call is TRBV29-1, the J call TRBJ2-1; either TRBD1 or TRBD2 may supply D (6 bases each). Trimming took off 1 base at V and 0 bases at J, with 13 bases between the two ends. This CDR3 region has 16 residues. Germline values: CDR1 SQVTM, CDR2 ANQGSEA. CDR3 protein: CSVEGRGTFSYNEQFF. In nucleotides, the CDR3 is TGCAGCGTTGAAGGCCGCGGGACATTCTCCTACAATGAGCAGTTCTTC.

This clonotype came up many times. The chain recombines TRBV7-9 with TRBJ2-2, with no clear D. V shed 0 bases and J shed 6 bases, with 11 bases lying between them. The CDR3 has 15 amino acids. CDR1 is SEHNR, CDR2 FQNEAQ, per germline (reference sequence). The CDR3 DNA follows: TGTGCCAGCAGCTTAGCCCTGGGAAGGTCCGGGGAGCTGTTTTTT. Residues: CASSLALGRSGELFF.